Reported below is one T cell receptor beta chain. Its antigen is currently unknown. This sample stems from a study of T cell responses to AZD1222 COVID-19 vaccine. The study, taken as a whole, reports: Repertoires were sampled only after the peak T cell response. At study baseline, merely six AZD1222 recipients were seropositive. Clonal diversity was possibly underestimated; the donors were predominantly white British and more often female.

Losses at the gene ends were 2 bases for V and 4 bases for J; bases not matched to a gene: 8. Looked up from germline, CDR1 is MNHEY and CDR2 is SMNVEV (reference sequence). This CDR3 has 16 residues. The method was immunoSEQ multiplex PCR; TCRdb's version includes in-frame clones alone and lacks a portion of them. The data hold some 100,000 clones, with about 83% observed a single time. The material sequenced was peripheral blood, taken on day 0 of AZD1222 vaccination. This sequence originates from an adult in good health. V gene TRBV27 combines with J gene TRBJ2-7, with TRBD1 matching 10 bases. The CDR3 reads CASSLEGQGYPYEQYF. The CDR3 DNA follows: TGTGCCAGCAGTTTAGAGGGACAGGGGTACCCTTACGAGCAGTACTTC.